The source of this TCR beta chain is a study of blood T cell repertoires in COVID-19 (dated by TCRdb to about 2020). Looking at the study overall: Samples from collaborators originated in the United States, Italy and Spain and spanned both the acute and convalescent phases of COVID-19. The material from the prospective study consisted of cDNA or gDNA derived from T cells, B-cell-depleted T cells, or PBMCs. Sample metadata almost always included a de-identified subject ID, COVID-19 status, age in years and sex. Where available, HLA class I and class II types were taken from metadata supplied by the sample provider and were not determined by assay-based typing. The repertoires were made available in a free public database intended to serve as a resource for research on the immune response to SARS-CoV-2. The samples were drawn from the first 160 participants of the ongoing ImmuneRACE study and from roughly 1,300 subjects provided by 6 global collaborators. Subjects who had been exposed to COVID-19, were actively infected with it, or had recovered from it provided the deeply sampled blood TCRbeta repertoires that made up the dataset.

TCRbeta CDR3 regions were amplified from genomic DNA by means of the immunoSEQ Assay, a bias-controlled multiplex PCR. As for the authors' bioinformatics: The number of nucleated cells in each sample was estimated from the amplification of reference gene primers within the assay. To quantify the absolute abundance of each unique TCRbeta CDR3 rearrangement, sequence reads were collapsed and filtered. For each sample, productive Simpson clonality was calculated as the square root of Simpson's diversity index over productive rearrangements. Imported from immuneACCESS, the table was reduced by TCRdb to in-frame sequences with V and J called. These copies leave out some clones; in studies compared against another copy, an unresolved V gene accounts for under half, and the cause of the remainder is not known. Clone size and the V and J calls come from that table; the DNA yielded D and trimming. The sample table records about 300,000 clones; approximately 90% of these occur just once. The leading ten clones occupy approximately 5% of the sample.

This clone was seen a few times. What this receptor recognizes is not known. Base qualities were left out, and no much larger clone turns up one base away. What the research found in general, with its limitations: How much clinical and demographic metadata was included differed by source and by participant, and the metadata was provided uncurated.

Participants in the prospective study were enrolled through a virtual design, were aged roughly 18 to 100 years, and lived in approximately 24 United States geographic areas. To assign participants to cohorts, the prospective study relied on clinical history that participants themselves reported in a screening survey and a study questionnaire. ImmuneRACE Cohort 3 recovered participants were defined by two consecutive negative NP/OP PCR tests, healthcare professional clearance, or symptom resolution. Each participant in the prospective study had whole blood, serum and a nasopharyngeal or oropharyngeal swab collected by mobile phlebotomists. Participants in the prospective study had the option to provide additional blood draws and questionnaires over an approximately 2-month period. Before DNA extraction, blood samples from the prospective study were shipped at room temperature or frozen. The sequence was collected from a woman aged 25 to 39 who had recovered from COVID-19. The sample comprised PBMCs or T cells enriched from blood (not recorded which).

The CDR3 protein: CASSSRGSLSTDTQYF. The nucleotide sequence is given as TGCGCCAGCAGCTCGCGGGGGTCACTTAGCACAGATACGCAGTATTTT. The chain employs TRBV5-1 and TRBJ2-3; 7 central bases correspond to TRBD2. The CDR3 holds 16 amino acids from the cysteine to the phenylalanine. This entry keeps only the CDR3 DNA: 48 bases, framed from base 1. Taken from the germline V gene, the CDR1 and CDR2 loops are SGHRS and YFSETQ. After removal of 3 bases from V and 0 bases from J, the junction retains 7 bases not matched to a gene. Outside the CDR3, residues come from the reference TRBV5-1 and TRBJ2-3 proteins, so the full variable domain is: KAGVTQTPRYLIKTRGQQVTLSCSPISGHRSVSWYQQTPGQGLQFLFEYFSETQRNKGNFPGRFSGRQFSNSRSEMNVSTLELGDSALYLCASSSRGSLSTDTQYFGPGTRLTVL.